These 3 T cell receptor beta chains came from one sample sequenced in a study of cytomegalovirus exposure and HLA in healthy donors. The PCR employed 60 Vbeta primers together with 13 Jbeta primers. TCRdb's table, derived via immunoSEQ multiplex PCR, lists solely in-frame clones and lacks some. The sample holds around 150,000 clones, about 82% seen once. Input material: PBMCs. These receptor sequences come from a male donor in good health and CMV-seronegative.

The chain employs TRBV25-1 and TRBJ1-4; TRBD1 is a possible D gene (6 bases). Trimming left V 5 bases short and J 5 bases short, with 18 bases between. This CDR3 has 16 amino acids. CDR1 is MGHDK and CDR2 is SYGVNS in the germline V gene. The CDR3 protein is CASSLVAGAKNEKLFF. In nucleotides, the CDR3 is TGTGCCAGCAGTTTAGTGGCAGGGGCGAAGAATGAAAAACTGTTTTTT.

The rearrangement links TRBV19 to TRBJ2-5, with 7 bases identical to TRBD1. V shed 4 bases and J 5 bases; nucleotides not matched to a gene: 4. Looked up from germline, CDR1 is LNHDA and CDR2 is SQIVND (reference sequence). The CDR3 spans 13 residues. DNA of the CDR3: TGTGCCAGTAGTAAAAAGGGGGCCGAGACCCAGTACTTC. Translated: CASSKKGAETQYF.

The chain combines TRBV6-4 with TRBJ2-3; TRBD2 matches at 14 bases. Germline V gene data show CDR1 as MRHNA and CDR2 as SNTAGT. J lost 3 bases, V lost 8 bases, and 7 bases had no gene match. The CDR3 covers 16 residues. The CDR3 spells CASVTSGGAETDTQYF. The CDR3, as DNA: TGTGCCAGCGTGACTAGCGGGGGGGCCGAAACAGATACGCAGTATTTT.